The subject of this entry is one T cell receptor (beta chain). As yet, its antigen is unknown. Both 60 Vbeta primers and 13 Jbeta primers went into the PCR. Clones were sequenced by immunoSEQ multiplex PCR, and TCRdb holds only the in-frame ones, with some missing. The top ten hold less than 2.5% of the sample, which has some 120,000 clones, about 70% seen once. The data are from a study of cytomegalovirus exposure and HLA in healthy donors. Germline CDR1 reads MNHEY; CDR2 reads SMNVEV (reference sequence). J lost 3 bases, V lost 6 bases, and 11 bases had no gene match. The CDR3 consists of 15 residues. Notes on the study in general: Later analysis identified a missense DCLRE1C variant that was linked to TCR beta V- and J-gene trimming.

The chain joins TRBV27 to TRBJ2-7; TRBD1 matches 7 bases. The TCR sequence derives from a woman aged 35 to 49 in good health and CMV-seropositive. Sequenced: PBMCs. CDR3 nucleotide sequence: TGTGCCAGCAGGGGGACAGTCGGATTAAACTACGAGCAGTACTTC. Translated: CASRGTVGLNYEQYF.